Shown below are 4 T cell receptor beta chains from a single sample sequenced in a study of neurological immune-mediated disorders. TCRdb processed the 5' RACE reads anew with MiXCR; each CDR3 protein has one entry. The sample lists roughly 30,000 distinct CDR3 sequences; approximately 6% were seen once. Sequenced: CD4+ T cells from blood. The receptors originated from a woman aged 45-65 years in good health.

By frequency in the sample, this clonotype is medium-sized. The CDR3 loop reads CASSLRQGSSYEQYF. CDR3 nucleotides: TGCGCCAGCAGCCTACGACAGGGAAGCTCCTACGAGCAGTACTTC. The J gene is TRBJ2-7, the V gene TRBV5-1, with 7 bases aligning to TRBD1. The CDR3 is 15 amino acids. Germline V gene data show CDR1 as SGHRS and CDR2 as YFSETQ. V trimming: 4 bases; J trimming: 0 bases; junction bases outside the gene matches: 7.

This clonotype was detected many times. This chain links TRBV7-2 with TRBJ1-1; D is unresolved. CDR3 length equals 13 residues. Trimming took off 5 bases at V and 3 bases at J, with 10 bases between the two ends. Germline lookup yields CDR1 SGHTA and CDR2 FQGNSA. The CDR3 reads CASSAGIHTEAFF. CDR3 bases: TGTGCCAGCAGCGCCGGGATCCACACTGAAGCTTTCTTT.

This clonotype was seen more than once but under ten times. This chain connects TRBV11-3 to TRBJ1-4; unclear D gene. This CDR3 spans 13 amino acids. Germline V gene data show CDR1 as SGHNT and CDR2 as YENEEA. V lost 6 bases, J lost 4 bases, and 9 bases lay in between. The CDR3 nucleotides are TGTGCCAGCAGTAGGGCCTTTAATGAAAAACTGTTTTTT. It specifies CASSRAFNEKLFF.

This clonotype was counted many times. This chain joins TRBV7-9 and TRBJ2-1; D possibly uses TRBD1 or TRBD2 (6 bases each). The V and J ends lost 1 base and 7 bases respectively, with 14 bases between them. The CDR3 extends over 15 amino acids. The germline V gene encodes CDR1 SEHNR and CDR2 FQNEAQ (reference sequence). In DNA, the CDR3 is TGTGCCAGCAGCTTAGGGCGCGGGACACGAAATGAGCAGTTCTTC. Encoded protein: CASSLGRGTRNEQFF.